The clone carrying this T cell receptor beta chain was picked up a small number of times. The antigen is unknown. V shed 0 bases and J shed 0 bases, with 5 bases lying between them. Germline loops: CDR1 SEHNR, CDR2 FQNEAQ (reference sequence). The CDR3 sequence is 14 residues long. This entry belongs to a study of Ad26.COV2.S vaccination and SARS-CoV-2 variants. Across the whole study: Of the COV1001 trial arms, the Ad26.COV2.S arm included the donor.

Treatment defined: some 19 received Ad26.COV2.S at low or high dose, single or two shots; 5 received placebo; per-sample allocation not given. Sampling took place 63 days after the first vaccine or placebo injection. In Boston, an adult donor aged 18-55 years took part. Broader study findings: Substantial breadth in spike-specific CD8+ and CD4+ T cell responses was reportedly seen after vaccination. Whether participants received vaccine or placebo, their non-spike TCR breadth was similar.

Repertoires were generated with immunoSEQ multiplex PCR, while TCRdb's copy carries only in-frame clones and drops some. Among 250,000 to 300,000 clones listed, over 75% were seen once. The chain is built from TRBV7-9 and TRBJ1-2; unclear D gene. The clonotype comes from a person between 18 and 65 years old who received the Ad26.COV2.S COVID-19 vaccine or a placebo. The sequenced sample was peripheral blood, obtained in a trial of Ad26.COV2.S vaccine versus placebo. The CDR3, as DNA: TGTGCCAGCAGCTTAGCACAATCTAACTATGGCTACACCTTC. This encodes CASSLAQSNYGYTF.